These 6 T cell receptor beta chains were sequenced from one sample in a study of T cell changes during pregnancy in multiple sclerosis (dated by TCRdb to 2018 to 2020). Library generation was performed with the immunoSEQ multiplex PCR assay. Here the immuneACCESS table is served through TCRdb, limited to in-frame sequences with V and J called. Missing clones are a known gap in these copies; in checked studies unresolved V genes cover under half, and the rest lacks a known reason. A total of about 77,000 clones appear in this sample, approximately 94% of them only once. The leading ten clones occupy around 2.6% of the sample. The source material was peripheral blood, sampled after pregnancy. The receptors here all came from a female donor in good health, enrolled as a control in a pregnancy study.

The V and J genes are TRBV11-2 and TRBJ2-7; D is unresolved. CDR1 is SGHAT, CDR2 FQNNGV, per germline. V lost 0 bases to trimming and J lost 7 bases, with 10 bases between them. The CDR3 sequence is 13 residues long. The CDR3 DNA reads as TGTGCCAGCAGCTTAGATAACCGCCGGGAGCAGTACTTC. Residues: CASSLDNRREQYF. Using reference TRBV11-2 and TRBJ2-7 for the parts outside the CDR3, the full variable domain is EAGVAQSPRYKIIEKRQSVAFWCNPISGHATLYWYQQILGQGPKLLIQFQNNGVVDDSQLPKDRFSAERLKGVDSTLKIQPAKLEDSAVYLCASSLDNRREQYFGPGTRLTVT.

This chain joins TRBV28 and TRBJ2-1; D unclear. The CDR3 runs 13 residues. V was clipped by 7 bases and J by 5 bases, with 12 bases between them. Germline values: CDR1 MDHEN, CDR2 SYDVKM. The CDR3 sequence is CASNSLHDNEQFF. The CDR3 DNA reads as TGTGCCAGCAACTCCCTTCATGACAATGAGCAGTTCTTC.

The rearrangement uses TRBV28 and TRBJ2-5; 8 bases are shared with TRBD2. The ends lost 6 bases at V and 2 bases at J; junction bases unmatched: 5. The CDR3 runs to 14 residues. Germline V gives CDR1 MDHEN, CDR2 SYDVKM. The CDR3 reads CASSLSGSQETQYF. CDR3 DNA: TGTGCCAGCAGCCTAAGCGGGAGTCAAGAGACCCAGTACTTC.

The V and J genes are TRBV10-3 and TRBJ2-6; 7 nucleotides line up with TRBD1. The V gene's germline CDR1 is ENHRY and CDR2 SYGVKD. V lost 6 bases, J lost 0 bases, and 8 bases stayed unmatched. The CDR3 is made up of 17 amino acids. The CDR3 nucleotides are TGTGCCATCAGCGGGACAGTTCCTAGCTCTGGGGCCAACGTCCTGACTTTC. This sequence encodes CAISGTVPSSGANVLTF.

The V gene is TRBV6-5, the J gene TRBJ2-5; 12 bases fit TRBD2. Trimming cost V 4 bases and J 2 bases; bases outside gene matches: 5. CDR3 length: 16 amino acids. The germline V gene has CDR1 MNHEY and CDR2 SVGAGI. CDR3 loop: CASSSDLAGGQETQYF. CDR3 sequence (DNA): TGTGCCAGCAGTTCCGACCTAGCGGGGGGGCAAGAGACCCAGTACTTC.

This sequence joins TRBV6-5 and TRBJ1-2, with 11 positions matching TRBD1. V gave up 0 bases and J gave up 4 bases; unmatched junction bases: 1. This CDR3 has 15 amino acids. In germline, CDR1 is MNHEY, CDR2 SVGAGI. The CDR3 loop is CASSYSGTGGYGYTF. The CDR3 DNA is TGTGCCAGCAGTTACTCGGGGACAGGGGGCTATGGCTACACCTTC.